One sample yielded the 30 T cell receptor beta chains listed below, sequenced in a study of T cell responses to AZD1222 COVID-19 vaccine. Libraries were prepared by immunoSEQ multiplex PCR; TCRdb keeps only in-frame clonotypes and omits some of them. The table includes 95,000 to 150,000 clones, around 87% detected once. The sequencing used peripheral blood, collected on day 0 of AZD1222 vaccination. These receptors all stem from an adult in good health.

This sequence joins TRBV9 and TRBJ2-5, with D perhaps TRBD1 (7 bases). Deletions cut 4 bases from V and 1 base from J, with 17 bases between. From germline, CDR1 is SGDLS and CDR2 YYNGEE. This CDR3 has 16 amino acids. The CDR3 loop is CASSTGGGAGQETQYF. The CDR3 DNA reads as TGTGCCAGCAGCACAGGAGGGGGCGCGGGCCAAGAGACCCAGTACTTC.

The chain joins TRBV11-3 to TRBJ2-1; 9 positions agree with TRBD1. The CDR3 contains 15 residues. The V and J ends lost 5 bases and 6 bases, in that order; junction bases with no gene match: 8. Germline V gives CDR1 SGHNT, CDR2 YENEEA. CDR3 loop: CASSPGQGGSNEQFF. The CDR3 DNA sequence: TGTGCCAGCAGCCCGGGACAGGGTGGGAGCAATGAGCAGTTCTTC. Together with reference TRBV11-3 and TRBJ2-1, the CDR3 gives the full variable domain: EAGVVQSPRYKIIEKKQPVAFWCNPISGHNTLYWYLQNLGQGPELLIRYENEEAVDDSQLPKDRFSAERLKGVDSTLKIQPAELGDSAVYLCASSPGQGGSNEQFFGPGTRLTVL.

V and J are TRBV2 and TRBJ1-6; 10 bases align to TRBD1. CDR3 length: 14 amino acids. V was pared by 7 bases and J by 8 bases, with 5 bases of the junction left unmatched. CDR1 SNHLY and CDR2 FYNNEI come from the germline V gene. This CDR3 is CASNRDRGDSPLHF. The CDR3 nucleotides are TGTGCCAGCAACCGGGACAGGGGTGATTCACCCCTCCACTTT.

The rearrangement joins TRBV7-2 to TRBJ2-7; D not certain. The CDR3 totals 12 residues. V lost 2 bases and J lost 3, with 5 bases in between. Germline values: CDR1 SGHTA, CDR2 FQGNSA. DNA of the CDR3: TGTGCCAGCAGCTTACGTGGCTACGAGCAGTACTTC. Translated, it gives CASSLRGYEQYF.

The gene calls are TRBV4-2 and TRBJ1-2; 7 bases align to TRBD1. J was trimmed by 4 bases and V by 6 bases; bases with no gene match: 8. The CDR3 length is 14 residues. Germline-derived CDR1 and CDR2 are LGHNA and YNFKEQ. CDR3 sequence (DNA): TGTGCCAGCAGTCTCGACAGGGAGGGCTATGGCTACACCTTC. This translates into CASSLDREGYGYTF.

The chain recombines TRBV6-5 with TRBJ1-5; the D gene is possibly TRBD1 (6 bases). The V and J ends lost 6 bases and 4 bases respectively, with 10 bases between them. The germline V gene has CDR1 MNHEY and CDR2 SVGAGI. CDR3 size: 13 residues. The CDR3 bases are TGTGCCAGCAGGGGGGGCCTAAATCAGCCCCAGCATTTT. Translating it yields CASRGGLNQPQHF.

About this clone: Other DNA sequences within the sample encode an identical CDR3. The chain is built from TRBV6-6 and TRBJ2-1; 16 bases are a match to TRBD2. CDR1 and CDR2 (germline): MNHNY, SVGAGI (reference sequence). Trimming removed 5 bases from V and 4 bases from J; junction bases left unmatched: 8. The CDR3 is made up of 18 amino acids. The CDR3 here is CASSRPGLAGGQYNEQFF. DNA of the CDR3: TGTGCCAGCAGTCGGCCGGGACTAGCGGGGGGGCAGTACAATGAGCAGTTCTTC.

The CDR3 nucleotides are TGTGCCAGCAGCTTAGTTGGAGGGACCCTCTCCTACAATGAGCAGTTCTTC. Protein sequence: CASSLVGGTLSYNEQFF. This chain joins TRBV11-2 and TRBJ2-1; D may be TRBD2 (6 bases). From germline, CDR1 is SGHAT and CDR2 FQNNGV. Trimming pared 1 base from V and 0 bases from J, leaving 13 bases between. The length of the CDR3 is 17 residues.

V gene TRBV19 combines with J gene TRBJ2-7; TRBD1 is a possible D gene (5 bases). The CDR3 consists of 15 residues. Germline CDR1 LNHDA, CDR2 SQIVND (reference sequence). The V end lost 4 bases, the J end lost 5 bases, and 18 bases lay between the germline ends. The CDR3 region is CASSTRTLPTDEQYF. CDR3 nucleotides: TGTGCCAGTAGTACCCGGACACTTCCGACGGACGAGCAGTACTTC.

The chain's CDR3 is CASSGGSEQFF. In DNA form, the CDR3 reads TGCGCCAGCAGCGGGGGTTCTGAGCAGTTCTTC. The chain links TRBV10-2 to TRBJ2-1; tentatively, D is TRBD2 (6 bases). From germline, CDR1 is WSHSY and CDR2 SAAADI. The ends were cut back, 6 bases at V and 9 bases at J, with 9 bases in the middle. The CDR3 covers 11 residues.

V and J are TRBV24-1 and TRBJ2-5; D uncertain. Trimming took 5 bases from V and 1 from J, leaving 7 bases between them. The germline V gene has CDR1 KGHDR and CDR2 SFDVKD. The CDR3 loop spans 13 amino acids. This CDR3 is CATSAGFQETQYF. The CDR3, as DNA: TGTGCCACCAGTGCAGGATTCCAAGAGACCCAGTACTTC.

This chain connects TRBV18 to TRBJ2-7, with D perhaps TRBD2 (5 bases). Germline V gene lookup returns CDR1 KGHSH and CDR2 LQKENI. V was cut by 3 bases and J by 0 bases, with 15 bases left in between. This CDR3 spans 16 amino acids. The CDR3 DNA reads TGTGCCAGCTCACCTCAAGGGAAGCGGTACTCCTACGAGCAGTACTTC. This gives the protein CASSPQGKRYSYEQYF.

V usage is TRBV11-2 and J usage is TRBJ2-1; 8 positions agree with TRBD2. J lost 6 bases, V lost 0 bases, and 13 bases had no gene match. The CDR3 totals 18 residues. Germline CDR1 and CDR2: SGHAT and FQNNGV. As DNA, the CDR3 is TGTGCCAGCAGCTTAGATAGCCCCGGGCTAGCGGGCCGCAATGAGCAGTTCTTC. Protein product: CASSLDSPGLAGRNEQFF.

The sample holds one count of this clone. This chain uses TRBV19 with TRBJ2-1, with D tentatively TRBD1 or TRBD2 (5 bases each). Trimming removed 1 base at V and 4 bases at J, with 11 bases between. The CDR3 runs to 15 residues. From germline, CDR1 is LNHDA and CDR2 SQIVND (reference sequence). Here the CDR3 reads CASSIGGSAYNEQFF. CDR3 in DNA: TGTGCCAGTAGTATAGGGGGGTCTGCTTACAATGAGCAGTTCTTC.

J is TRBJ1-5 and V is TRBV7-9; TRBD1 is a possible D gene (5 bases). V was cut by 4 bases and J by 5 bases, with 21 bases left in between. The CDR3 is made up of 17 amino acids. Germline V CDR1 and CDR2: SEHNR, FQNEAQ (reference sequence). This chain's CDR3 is CASSSGTLNRYHQPQHF. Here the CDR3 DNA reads TGTGCCAGCAGCTCAGGGACCCTCAACCGATATCATCAGCCCCAGCATTTT.

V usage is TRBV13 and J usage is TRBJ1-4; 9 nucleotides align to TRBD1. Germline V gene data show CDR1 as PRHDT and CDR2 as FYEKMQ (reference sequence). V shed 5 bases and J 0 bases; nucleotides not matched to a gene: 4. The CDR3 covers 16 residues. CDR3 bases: TGTGCCAGCAGCCAGGACAGGGGAGCAACTAATGAAAAACTGTTTTTT. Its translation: CASSQDRGATNEKLFF.

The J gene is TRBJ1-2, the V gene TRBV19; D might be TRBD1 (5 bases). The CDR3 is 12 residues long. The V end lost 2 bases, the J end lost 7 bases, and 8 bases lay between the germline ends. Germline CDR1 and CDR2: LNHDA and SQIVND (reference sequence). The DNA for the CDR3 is TGTGCCAGTAGTATACAGGGTGGTGGCTACACCTTC. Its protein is CASSIQGGGYTF.

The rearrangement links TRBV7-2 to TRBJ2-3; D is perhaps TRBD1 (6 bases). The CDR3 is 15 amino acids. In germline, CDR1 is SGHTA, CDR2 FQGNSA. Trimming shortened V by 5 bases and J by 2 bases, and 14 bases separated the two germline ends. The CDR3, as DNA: TGTGCCAGCAGCCCAGGACAGACTCTCACAGATACGCAGTATTTT. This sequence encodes CASSPGQTLTDTQYF.

The CDR3 DNA reads as TGCGCCAGCAGCCAAGTCGGGACAGGGGTATACGAGCAGTACTTC. Translated, it gives CASSQVGTGVYEQYF. The chain joins TRBV4-1 to TRBJ2-7, with 10 bases fitting TRBD1. Germline V CDR1 and CDR2: MGHRA, YSYEKL. The trim removed 1 base at V and 4 bases at J, leaving 4 bases unmatched. The CDR3 covers 15 residues.

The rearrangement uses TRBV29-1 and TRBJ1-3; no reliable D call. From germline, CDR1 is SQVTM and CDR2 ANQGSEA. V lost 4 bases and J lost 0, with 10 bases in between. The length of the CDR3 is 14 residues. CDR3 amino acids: CSVVEAGSGNTIYF. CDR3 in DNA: TGCAGCGTTGTCGAGGCAGGCTCTGGAAACACCATATATTTT.

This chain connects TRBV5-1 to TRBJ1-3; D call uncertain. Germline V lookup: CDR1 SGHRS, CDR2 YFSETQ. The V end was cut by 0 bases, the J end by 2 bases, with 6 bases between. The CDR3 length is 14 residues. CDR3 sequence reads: CASSLGEPGNTIYF. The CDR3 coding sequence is TGCGCCAGCAGCTTGGGGGAGCCTGGAAACACCATATATTTT.

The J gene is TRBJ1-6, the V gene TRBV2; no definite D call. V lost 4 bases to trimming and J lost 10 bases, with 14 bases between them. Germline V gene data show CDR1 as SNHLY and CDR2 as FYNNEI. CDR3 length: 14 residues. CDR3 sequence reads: CASSVGGGISPLHF. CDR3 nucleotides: TGTGCCAGCAGTGTTGGTGGAGGGATCTCACCCCTCCACTTT.

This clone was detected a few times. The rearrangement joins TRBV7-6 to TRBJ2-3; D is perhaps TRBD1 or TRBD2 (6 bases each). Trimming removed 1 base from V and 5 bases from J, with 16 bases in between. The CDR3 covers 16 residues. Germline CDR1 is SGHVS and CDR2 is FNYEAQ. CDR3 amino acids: CASSLVGSGAEDTQYF. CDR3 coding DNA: TGTGCCAGCAGCTTAGTAGGGTCGGGGGCTGAAGATACGCAGTATTTT.

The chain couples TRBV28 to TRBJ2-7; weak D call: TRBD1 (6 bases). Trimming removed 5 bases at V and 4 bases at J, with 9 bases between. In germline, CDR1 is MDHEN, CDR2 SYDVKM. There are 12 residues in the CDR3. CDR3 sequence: CASSADRYEQYF. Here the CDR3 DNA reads TGTGCCAGCAGTGCCGACAGGTACGAGCAGTACTTC.

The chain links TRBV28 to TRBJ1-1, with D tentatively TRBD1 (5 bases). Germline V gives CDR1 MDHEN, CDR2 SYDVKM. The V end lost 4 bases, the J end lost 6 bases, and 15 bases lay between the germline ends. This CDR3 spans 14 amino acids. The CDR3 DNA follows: TGTGCCAGCAGTTCCCAGGGCGAGGGCGCTGAAGCTTTCTTT. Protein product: CASSSQGEGAEAFF. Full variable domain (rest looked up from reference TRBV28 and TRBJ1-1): DVKVTQSSRYLVKRTGEKVFLECVQDMDHENMFWYRQDPGLGLRLIYFSYDVKMKEKGDIPEGYSVSREKKERFSLILESASTNQTSMYLCASSSQGEGAEAFFGQGTRLTVV.

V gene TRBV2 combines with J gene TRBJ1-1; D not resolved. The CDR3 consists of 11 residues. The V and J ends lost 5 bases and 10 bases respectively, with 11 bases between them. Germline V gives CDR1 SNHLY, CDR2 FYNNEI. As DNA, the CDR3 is TGTGCCAGCAGTTTAGCGGGTAGAGCTTTCTTT. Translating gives CASSLAGRAFF.

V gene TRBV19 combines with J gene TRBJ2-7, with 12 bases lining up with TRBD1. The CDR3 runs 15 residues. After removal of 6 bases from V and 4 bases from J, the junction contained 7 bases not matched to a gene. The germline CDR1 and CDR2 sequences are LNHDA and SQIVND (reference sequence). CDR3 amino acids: CASSPGQGAVYEQYF. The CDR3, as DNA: TGTGCCAGTAGCCCGGGACAGGGGGCAGTTTACGAGCAGTACTTC.

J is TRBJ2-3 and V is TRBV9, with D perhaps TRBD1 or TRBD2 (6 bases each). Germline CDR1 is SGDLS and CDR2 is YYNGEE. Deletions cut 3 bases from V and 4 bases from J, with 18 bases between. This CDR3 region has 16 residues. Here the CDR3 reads CASSATGGTTPDTQYF. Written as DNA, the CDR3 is TGTGCCAGCAGCGCGACTGGGGGGACAACTCCAGATACGCAGTATTTT.

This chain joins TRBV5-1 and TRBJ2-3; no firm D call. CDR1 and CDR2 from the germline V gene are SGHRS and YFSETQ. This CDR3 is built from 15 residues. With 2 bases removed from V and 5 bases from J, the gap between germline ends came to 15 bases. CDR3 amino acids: CASSLSSPSRDTQYF. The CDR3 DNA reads TGCGCCAGCAGCTTAAGTAGCCCCTCTCGAGATACGCAGTATTTT.

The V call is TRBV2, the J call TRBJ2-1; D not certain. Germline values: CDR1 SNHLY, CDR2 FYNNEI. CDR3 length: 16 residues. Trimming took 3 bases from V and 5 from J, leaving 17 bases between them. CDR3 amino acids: CASSDFRKAEDNEQFF. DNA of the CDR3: TGTGCCAGCAGTGATTTCAGGAAAGCTGAGGACAATGAGCAGTTCTTC. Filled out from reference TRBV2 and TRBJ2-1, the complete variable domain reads EPEVTQTPSHQVTQMGQEVILRCVPISNHLYFYWYRQILGQKVEFLVSFYNNEISEKSEIFDDQFSVERPDGSNFTLKIRSTKLEDSAMYFCASSDFRKAEDNEQFFGPGTRLTVL.